The next 8 T cell receptor beta chains were all read from a single sample in a study of control samples from healthy donors and cancer patients. Produced via immunoSEQ multiplex PCR; TCRdb's table is partial and in-frame only. The table records about 140,000 clones, 94% of them present only once. The sample was blood. Receptor source: a man in his forties in good health.

CDR3 nucleotides: TGTGCCAGCAGCGTAGTGTCGGGATACTCTTACAATGAGCAGTTCTTC. It codes for CASSVVSGYSYNEQFF. This chain joins TRBV9 and TRBJ2-1, with a possible D match to TRBD2 (5 bases). Germline V gives CDR1 SGDLS, CDR2 YYNGEE. This CDR3 contains 16 residues. V lost 0 bases and J lost 4, with 14 bases in between. Full variable domain (rest looked up from reference TRBV9 and TRBJ2-1): DSGVTQTPKHLITATGQRVTLRCSPRSGDLSVYWYQQSLDQGLQFLIQYYNGEERAKGNILERFSAQQFPDLHSELNLSSLELGDSALYFCASSVVSGYSYNEQFFGPGTRLTVL.

This chain links TRBV9 with TRBJ2-7; 9 bases map to TRBD1. The CDR3 has 15 residues. Germline CDR1 SGDLS, CDR2 YYNGEE. The junction had 8 bases not matched to a gene; V was cut back by 4 bases and J by 3 bases. CDR3 sequence reads: CASSPLTGGFYEQYF. The CDR3 DNA reads as TGTGCCAGCAGCCCGTTGACAGGGGGGTTCTACGAGCAGTACTTC.

The chain employs TRBV3-1 (or the pseudogene TRBV3-2) and TRBJ1-6; no clear D. The CDR3 runs 15 residues. Germline CDR1 reads LGHDT; CDR2 reads YNNKEL (reference sequence). V gave up 1 base and J gave up 7 bases, with 11 bases separating them. The chain's CDR3 is CASSQVSGANSPLHF. CDR3 nucleotide sequence: TGTGCCAGCAGCCAAGTCAGCGGCGCCAATTCACCCCTCCACTTT.

Regarding this clone: The same CDR3 can be traced to other DNA sequences in this sample. The V call is TRBV28, the J call TRBJ2-2, with a weak D call TRBD1 (6 bases). Germline values: CDR1 MDHEN, CDR2 SYDVKM. The CDR3 sequence is 15 residues long. V lost 5 bases and J lost 3, with 13 bases in between. The CDR3 nucleotides are TGTGCCAGCAGTCTCGAGACAGGAGACACCGGGGAGCTGTTTTTT. Its translation is CASSLETGDTGELFF.

This clone was found once. The rearrangement uses TRBV7-9 and TRBJ2-7; unclear D gene. Trimming cost V 2 bases and J 0 bases, with 17 bases left between them. This CDR3 region has 17 residues. From germline, CDR1 is SEHNR and CDR2 FQNEAQ (reference sequence). The CDR3 sequence: CASSLTGGVRRSYEQYF. As DNA, the CDR3 is TGTGCCAGCAGCTTAACCGGCGGCGTTCGTCGCTCCTACGAGCAGTACTTC.

The genes are TRBV2 and TRBJ1-5; D might be TRBD1 (6 bases). This CDR3 spans 16 amino acids. Germline V lookup: CDR1 SNHLY, CDR2 FYNNEI. The V gene lost 4 bases and the J gene lost 4 bases, with 17 bases spanning the gap. The CDR3, as DNA: TGTGCCAGCAGTGTAAGCAGGGGCGTTGGGAATCAGCCCCAGCATTTT. Translating it yields CASSVSRGVGNQPQHF.

Comments on this clone: The CDR3 does not close with the conserved phenylalanine or tryptophan, likely indicating a read error. The limits of the CDR3 on the DNA are not certain, so only TCRdb's listed CDR3 is given. This rearrangement joins TRBV7-9 to TRBJ2-7; TRBD2 was called by the table and not checked on the DNA. The CDR3 adds up to 13 amino acids, both ends counted. Germline loops: CDR1 SEHNR, CDR2 FQNEAQ (reference sequence). The CDR3 reads CASSLGLLEAPRL.

The chain uses TRBV5-4 and TRBJ1-2; maybe TRBD1 (5 bases). This CDR3 has 13 amino acids. Germline CDR1 is SGHNT and CDR2 is YYREEE (reference sequence). Trimming stripped 2 bases from V and 8 bases from J, with 13 bases between. The CDR3 is CASSFSGSRGYTF. The CDR3, as DNA: TGTGCCAGCAGCTTTTCAGGGAGTAGAGGCTACACCTTC.